This entry is about one TCR beta chain. Produced via immunoSEQ multiplex PCR; TCRdb's table is partial and in-frame only. This table holds hundreds of thousands of clones, approximately 87% found once. The sample originates from a study of shared T cell receptors in the human thymus. V was clipped by 2 bases and J by 0 bases; unmatched bases: 11. The CDR3 runs to 18 residues. Germline CDR1 reads SGHKS; CDR2 reads YYEKEE (reference sequence). The data also belong to a second study, concerning human thymus T cells. That paper adds: Corrective surgery for congenital heart defects was being performed on the healthy Finnish infants who were the donors. It was from resections taken during corrective heart surgery that the thymus tissue came. Across thymic and blood repertoires, the usage of V and J genes appeared to be biased. Related research found strongly overlapping thymic repertoires in unrelated individuals.

The TCR originated in a boy under three years old with a congenital heart defect. Sequencing input: thymocytes. This rearrangement joins TRBV5-5 to TRBJ2-7; TRBD2 matches at 10 bases. The CDR3 region is CASSFRRLAGRSSYEQYF. Here the CDR3 DNA reads TGTGCCAGCAGCTTCCGTCGACTAGCGGGCAGATCCTCCTACGAGCAGTACTTC. The full variable domain, its missing parts supplied by reference TRBV5-5 and TRBJ2-7, is DAGVTQSPTHLIKTRGQQVTLRCSPISGHKSVSWYQQVLGQGPQFIFQYYEKEERGRGNFPDRFSARQFPNYSSELNVNALLLGDSALYLCASSFRRLAGRSSYEQYFGPGTRLTVT.